These 23 T cell receptor beta chains originate from one sample sequenced in a study of blood T cell repertoires in COVID-19. The method was immunoSEQ multiplex PCR; TCRdb's version includes in-frame clones alone and lacks a portion of them. The data show about 180,000 clones, with approximately 86% seen just once and under 3% held by the top ten. Sample: peripheral blood. Source of these receptors: a woman aged 25-40 years with active or convalescent COVID-19.

The chain employs TRBV15 and TRBJ1-2; D is possibly TRBD1 (5 bases). Trimming stripped 0 bases from V and 9 bases from J, with 8 bases between. Per germline, CDR1 LNHNV and CDR2 YYDKDF (reference sequence). This CDR3 spans 12 amino acids. CDR3 amino acids: CATSRDQGSYTF. The CDR3 DNA follows: TGTGCCACCAGCAGAGATCAGGGTAGCTACACCTTC.

The V call is TRBV3-1 (or the pseudogene TRBV3-2), the J call TRBJ2-5; tentative D call: TRBD2 (5 bases). Trimming pared 2 bases from V and 3 bases from J, leaving 13 bases between. The CDR3 runs 15 residues. CDR1 and CDR2 from the germline V gene are LGHDT and YNNKEL (reference sequence). The CDR3 loop reads CASSQNFRTEETQYF. The CDR3 bases are TGTGCCAGCAGCCAAAATTTTCGGACTGAAGAGACCCAGTACTTC.

V and J are TRBV6-5 and TRBJ2-2; 7 bases match TRBD2. The germline gives CDR1 MNHEY, CDR2 SVGAGI. V was clipped by 6 bases and J by 5 bases; unmatched bases: 9. The CDR3 length is 15 residues. The CDR3 coding sequence is TGTGCCAGCAGGCGGGTAGCGGGCGGGACCGGGGAGCTGTTTTTT. Translated, it gives CASRRVAGGTGELFF.

The V call is TRBV19, the J call TRBJ2-1; D remains ambiguous. Trimming took off 7 bases at V and 6 bases at J, with 7 bases between the two ends. Germline V lookup: CDR1 LNHDA, CDR2 SQIVND (reference sequence). The CDR3 length is 11 residues. Here the CDR3 DNA reads TGTGCCAGTAACCCCGGCAATGAGCAGTTCTTC. Translation gives CASNPGNEQFF.

This chain connects TRBV30 to TRBJ1-1; 8 positions agree with TRBD1. After removal of 3 bases from V and 9 bases from J, the junction contained 12 bases not matched to a gene. Germline CDR1 and CDR2: GTSNPN and SVGIG (reference sequence). This CDR3 region has 14 residues. The CDR3 DNA follows: TGTGCCTGGAGCGAAGGGACAGGTCCTAGCAAAGCTTTCTTT. Protein sequence: CAWSEGTGPSKAFF.

Only a few counts were recorded for this clone. The J gene is TRBJ2-1, the V gene TRBV11-2; 7 bases fit TRBD2. Germline V gene sequence: CDR1 SGHAT, CDR2 FQNNGV. This CDR3 has 16 amino acids. The V and J ends lost 4 bases and 4 bases, in that order; junction bases with no gene match: 10. The chain's CDR3 is CASSSRGREPYNEQFF. CDR3 coding DNA: TGTGCCAGCAGCTCTAGAGGGCGGGAGCCTTACAATGAGCAGTTCTTC.

The V gene is TRBV3-1 (or the pseudogene TRBV3-2), the J gene TRBJ2-1, with TRBD2 matching 12 bases. The CDR3 runs to 15 residues. Unmatched junction bases numbered 8, after V lost 4 bases and J lost 10 bases. Germline loops: CDR1 LGHDT, CDR2 YNNKEL (reference sequence). The DNA for the CDR3 is TGTGCCAGCAGCCGCTCTAGCGGGGGGGCGAAAGAGCAGTTCTTC. Encoded protein: CASSRSSGGAKEQFF.

J is TRBJ2-1 and V is TRBV28; 8 bases are shared with TRBD2. The CDR3 length is 15 residues. CDR1 is MDHEN and CDR2 is SYDVKM in the germline V gene. Losses at the gene ends were 7 bases for V and 6 bases for J; bases not matched to a gene: 11. CDR3 sequence (DNA): TGTGCCAGCACCGAATACCGGGGGGGGGTCAATGAGCAGTTCTTC. This translates into CASTEYRGGVNEQFF.

This chain links TRBV28 with TRBJ2-7; 9 bases fit TRBD1. V lost 6 bases and J lost 5; bases outside the gene matches: 8. The CDR3 covers 14 residues. Germline V gives CDR1 MDHEN, CDR2 SYDVKM. CDR3 bases: TGTGCCAGCAGGGAGACAGGGGGGATACACGAGCAGTACTTC. It encodes CASRETGGIHEQYF.

The rearrangement joins TRBV5-8 to TRBJ2-3, with 9 bases that match TRBD2. Germline V gives CDR1 SGHTS, CDR2 YDEGEE. The CDR3 is made up of 15 amino acids. Unmatched junction bases numbered 4, after V lost 2 bases and J lost 3 bases. In DNA, the CDR3 is TGTGCCAGCAGCTTTAGCGGGAGTGGTACAGATACGCAGTATTTT. It is translated as CASSFSGSGTDTQYF.

This clone has a handful of counts. The chain recombines TRBV6-5 with TRBJ2-2, with TRBD1 as a possible D gene (6 bases). CDR3 length equals 14 residues. Germline V gene sequence: CDR1 MNHEY, CDR2 SVGAGI. V lost 6 bases and J lost 3, with 11 bases in between. Written as DNA, the CDR3 is TGTGCCAGCAGGTGGGACACCTACACCGGGGAGCTGTTTTTT. It specifies CASRWDTYTGELFF.

The rearrangement joins TRBV28 to TRBJ2-1; 15 bases map to TRBD2. J was trimmed by 7 bases and V by 4 bases; bases with no gene match: 14. The length of the CDR3 is 19 residues. Germline V lookup: CDR1 MDHEN, CDR2 SYDVKM. Here the CDR3 reads CASSSPGLAGGGEENEQFF. The CDR3 region has the DNA TGTGCCAGCAGTTCACCGGGACTAGCGGGAGGAGGGGAGGAGAATGAGCAGTTCTTC.

The genes are TRBV2 and TRBJ2-5; possible D gene TRBD2, 5 bases. There are 13 residues in the CDR3. V gave up 6 bases and J gave up 2 bases, with 10 bases separating them. Germline V gene data show CDR1 as SNHLY and CDR2 as FYNNEI. CDR3 DNA sequence: TGTGCCAGCAGCCGGGATGTTCAAGAGACCCAGTACTTC. Translating gives CASSRDVQETQYF.

The chain carries TRBV3-1 (or the pseudogene TRBV3-2) and TRBJ2-3; TRBD1 matches 8 bases. Germline V gene data show CDR1 as LGHDT and CDR2 as YNNKEL (reference sequence). The trim removed 2 bases at V and 2 bases at J, leaving 9 bases unmatched. This CDR3 is 17 amino acids long. This chain's CDR3 is CASSQKPTGENTDTQYF. Here the CDR3 DNA reads TGTGCCAGCAGCCAAAAACCGACAGGGGAAAACACAGATACGCAGTATTTT.

The J gene is TRBJ2-1, the V gene TRBV14; 12 nucleotides align to TRBD2. This CDR3 is 15 amino acids long. V shed 1 base, J shed 8 bases, and the junction held 3 bases outside the gene matches. The V gene's germline CDR1 is SGHDN and CDR2 FVKESK. Here the CDR3 DNA reads TGTGCCAGCAGCCAAGCTAGCGGGAGGGTCTATGAGCAGTTCTTC. This translates into CASSQASGRVYEQFF.

This chain links TRBV9 with TRBJ1-1, with D possibly TRBD1 on 5 matching bases. The CDR3 is 14 residues long. Trimming removed 3 bases at V and 2 bases at J, with 11 bases between. Germline CDR1 SGDLS, CDR2 YYNGEE. CDR3 bases: TGTGCCAGCAGCGCAGGGCAATCAAACACTGAAGCTTTCTTT. Its protein is CASSAGQSNTEAFF.

The chain links TRBV19 to TRBJ2-7; 11 bases agree with TRBD1. The CDR3 length is 14 residues. The germline CDR1 and CDR2 sequences are LNHDA and SQIVND (reference sequence). V lost 7 bases, J lost 2 bases, and 4 bases stayed unmatched. The CDR3 bases are TGTGCCAGTACCATGGGACAGGGGGCCTACGAGCAGTACTTC. The encoded protein is CASTMGQGAYEQYF.

This chain uses TRBV28 with TRBJ1-1; possible D gene TRBD1, 6 bases. The CDR3 spans 14 residues. V was pared by 3 bases and J by 1 base, with 9 bases between. Germline V gene sequence: CDR1 MDHEN, CDR2 SYDVKM. The CDR3 DNA sequence: TGTGCCAGCAGTTTTGAGACAGGGAACACTGAAGCTTTCTTT. Protein product: CASSFETGNTEAFF.

The CDR3 sequence: CASSLVGLWGQADTQYF. The CDR3 DNA reads TGTGCCAGCAGCTTAGTAGGTCTGTGGGGCCAGGCAGATACGCAGTATTTT. V and J are TRBV7-2 and TRBJ2-3; a weak D match, TRBD1 (5 bases). Trimming left V 1 base short and J 4 bases short, with 18 bases between. The CDR3 covers 17 residues. Germline-derived CDR1 and CDR2 are SGHTA and FQGNSA.

This rearrangement joins TRBV11-3 to TRBJ1-1, with a possible D match to TRBD1 (5 bases). V lost 1 base and J 10 bases, leaving 10 bases between the germline ends. Germline V gene lookup returns CDR1 SGHNT and CDR2 YENEEA. The length of the CDR3 is 12 residues. The CDR3: CASSLVGGRAFF. CDR3 nucleotide sequence: TGTGCCAGCAGCTTAGTCGGGGGTCGAGCTTTCTTT. Combining the CDR3 with reference TRBV11-3 and TRBJ1-1 gives the whole variable domain EAGVVQSPRYKIIEKKQPVAFWCNPISGHNTLYWYLQNLGQGPELLIRYENEEAVDDSQLPKDRFSAERLKGVDSTLKIQPAELGDSAVYLCASSLVGGRAFFGQGTRLTVV.

The rearrangement links TRBV28 to TRBJ1-6, with 7 bases matching TRBD1. CDR1 and CDR2 from the germline V gene are MDHEN and SYDVKM. This CDR3 has 17 amino acids. The trim removed 5 bases at V and 4 bases at J, leaving 11 bases unmatched. Here the CDR3 reads CASSPRQGRGYNSPLHF. Here the CDR3 DNA reads TGTGCCAGCAGTCCACGACAGGGAAGAGGATATAATTCACCCCTCCACTTT.

The chain joins TRBV9 to TRBJ2-3; the match to TRBD2 covers 9 bases. The CDR3 contains 16 residues. The trim removed 4 bases at V and 4 bases at J, leaving 10 bases unmatched. Looked up from germline, CDR1 is SGDLS and CDR2 is YYNGEE. CDR3 in amino acids: CASSLRSSGGADTQYF. CDR3 bases: TGTGCCAGCAGCCTTCGTAGTAGCGGGGGTGCAGATACGCAGTATTTT.

This sequence joins TRBV9 and TRBJ1-2; the match to TRBD1 covers 7 bases. V lost 1 base and J lost 9; bases outside the gene matches: 9. This CDR3 region has 14 residues. Germline loops: CDR1 SGDLS, CDR2 YYNGEE. Here the CDR3 DNA reads TGTGCCAGCAGCGTACCCGGGACAGTTACCCGCTACACCTTC. It encodes CASSVPGTVTRYTF.